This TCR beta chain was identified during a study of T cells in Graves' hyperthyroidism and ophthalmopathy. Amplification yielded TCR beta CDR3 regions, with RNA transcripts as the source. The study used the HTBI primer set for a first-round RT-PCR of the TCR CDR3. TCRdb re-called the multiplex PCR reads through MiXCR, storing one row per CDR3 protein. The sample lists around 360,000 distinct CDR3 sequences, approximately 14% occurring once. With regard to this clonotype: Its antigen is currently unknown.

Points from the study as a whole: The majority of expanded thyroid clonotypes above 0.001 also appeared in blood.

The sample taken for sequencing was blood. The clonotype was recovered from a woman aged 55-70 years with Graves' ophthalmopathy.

The chain's CDR3 is CASSGPRVGETQYF. Written as DNA, the CDR3 is TGTGCCAGCAGTGGACCCAGGGTGGGAGAGACCCAGTACTTC. The V call is TRBV2, the J call TRBJ2-5; weak D call: TRBD1 (5 bases). CDR3 length: 14 amino acids. V lost 4 bases to trimming and J lost 4 bases, with 13 bases between them. The germline CDR1 and CDR2 sequences are SNHLY and FYNNEI.